The 19 T cell receptor beta chains reported below all come from one sample, sequenced in a study of spatial heterogeneity in lung cancer (dated by TCRdb to the late 2010s). Preparation of the library involved 5' RACE. Instrument used: NextSeq 500. TCRdb ran its own pipeline on the public reads, namely fastp trimming at Q25 and MiXCR clone calling, and kept in-frame beta chains. Duplicate CDR3 protein sequences are folded into a single record with the most common DNA and genes. This sample gives approximately 29,000 distinct CDR3 sequences in total; 7.5% to 10% of them show up just once. Of the sample, roughly 35% is held by the ten largest clones. The time point label corresponds to: sample taken at primary tumor resection. TCR sequencing used whole RNA extracted from tumor and nontumor lung tissue, or from cryopreserved PBMC samples, without cell sorting. The source was PBMCs, collected at surgery. These receptors all stem from a female donor with early-stage non-small cell lung cancer.

This clonotype has a count of ten or more. This chain uses TRBV12-3 or TRBV12-4 with TRBJ2-1; perhaps TRBD2 as D (6 bases). The CDR3 spans 16 residues. The V gene lost 5 bases and the J gene lost 0 bases, with 14 bases spanning the gap. The CDR3 loop is CASSPPSTSSYNEQFF. In DNA, the CDR3 is TGTGCCAGCAGTCCTCCTTCGACTAGCTCCTACAATGAGCAGTTCTTC.

This clonotype came up once. A clone one base away is much larger, so this may be a read error. The CDR3 DNA reads as TGCAGTGCTGGCTTAGCGGGAGGCGGGAACACCGGGGAGCTGTTTTTT. Its protein product is CSAGLAGGGNTGELFF. The V gene is TRBV20-1, the J gene TRBJ2-2, with TRBD2 matching 10 bases. With 5 bases clipped from V and 1 base from J, the junction kept 7 bases outside the gene matches. The CDR3 runs 16 residues. CDR1 and CDR2 (germline): DFQATT, SNEGSKA (reference sequence).

This clonotype was seen ten or more times. The chain carries TRBV7-9 and TRBJ2-5, with a weak D call TRBD1 (5 bases). V shed 5 bases and J shed 3 bases, with 16 bases lying between them. This CDR3 is 15 amino acids long. The germline CDR1 and CDR2 sequences are SEHNR and FQNEAQ (reference sequence). CDR3 amino acids: CASSPPFGREETQYF. Written as DNA, the CDR3 is TGTGCCAGCAGCCCACCCTTCGGCAGGGAAGAGACCCAGTACTTC.

There are many counts of this clonotype. CDR3 DNA sequence: TGTGCCAGCAGGGCGGGACAGGGCAATCAGCCCCAGCATTTT. This codes for CASRAGQGNQPQHF. V usage is TRBV6-5 and J usage is TRBJ1-5; 8 nucleotides agree with TRBD1. Germline loops: CDR1 MNHEY, CDR2 SVGAGI. This CDR3 contains 14 residues. J lost 2 bases, V lost 6 bases, and 3 bases had no gene match.

The V and J genes are TRBV5-1 and TRBJ1-1; 8 bases align to TRBD1. The CDR3 has 14 amino acids. After removal of 4 bases from V and 5 bases from J, the junction contained 7 bases not matched to a gene. The germline gives CDR1 SGHRS, CDR2 YFSETQ. CDR3 sequence (DNA): TGCGCCAGCAGCCCAGGACAGGGAAGGACTGAAGCTTTCTTT. This translates into CASSPGQGRTEAFF.

This clonotype appeared many times. The chain is built from TRBV7-6 and TRBJ2-7, with a weak D call TRBD1 (6 bases). Trimming took 5 bases from V and 3 from J, leaving 14 bases between them. The CDR3 loop spans 14 amino acids. Germline CDR1 SGHVS, CDR2 FNYEAQ. The CDR3 is CASSPTGNGYEQYV. CDR3 DNA: TGTGCCAGCAGCCCCACAGGGAATGGCTACGAGCAGTACGTC.

The V gene is TRBV20-1, the J gene TRBJ2-1; D not certain. Trimming left V 3 bases short and J 9 bases short, with 9 bases between. CDR1 and CDR2 from the germline V gene are DFQATT and SNEGSKA (reference sequence). CDR3 size: 11 residues. For the CDR3, the DNA is TGCAGTGCTAGTTCAAGCCGTGAGCAGTTCTTC. The encoded protein is CSASSSREQFF.

This clonotype was counted many times. V is TRBV18 and J is TRBJ1-1; TRBD1 matches 10 bases. This CDR3 is 16 amino acids long. V was pared by 4 bases and J by 0 bases, with 5 bases of the junction left unmatched. CDR1 is KGHSH and CDR2 is LQKENI in the germline V gene. CDR3 sequence: CASSLDRGRVNTEAFF. CDR3 bases: TGTGCCAGCTCACTTGACAGGGGGCGGGTGAACACTGAAGCTTTCTTT.

The CDR3 sequence: CASSLGSFTPYEQYF. CDR3 coding DNA: TGTGCCAGCAGCTTAGGGTCGTTTACACCCTACGAGCAGTACTTC. V and J are TRBV11-2 and TRBJ2-7; D is unclear. There are 15 residues in the CDR3. Deletions cut 1 base from V and 2 bases from J, with 12 bases between. Germline V CDR1 and CDR2: SGHAT, FQNNGV.

This sequence joins TRBV29-1 and TRBJ1-2; TRBD1 is a possible D gene (6 bases). Trimming cost V 5 bases and J 1 base, with 11 bases left between them. CDR1 SQVTM and CDR2 ANQGSEA come from the germline V gene. This CDR3 is 13 amino acids long. The CDR3 nucleotides are TGCAGCGTTCAGGGGAAATTTAACTATGGCTACACCTTC. Encoded protein: CSVQGKFNYGYTF.

This clonotype showed up many times. This chain connects TRBV27 to TRBJ2-7; D may match TRBD1 or TRBD2 (6 bases each). The CDR3 sequence is 14 residues long. Germline-derived CDR1 and CDR2 are MNHEY and SMNVEV (reference sequence). The V end was cut by 2 bases, the J end by 2 bases, with 10 bases between. CDR3 protein: CASSLKGGTYEQYV. The CDR3 DNA sequence: TGTGCCAGCAGTTTAAAAGGGGGGACCTACGAGCAGTACGTC.

This clonotype has a count of ten or more. CDR3 nucleotide sequence: TGTGCCTGGAGAAACGCGGGACGCACAGATACGCAGTATTTT. It translates to CAWRNAGRTDTQYF. The chain links TRBV30 to TRBJ2-3, with D possibly being TRBD2 (6 bases). Trimming took 3 bases from V and 1 from J, leaving 11 bases between them. The CDR3 sequence is 14 residues long. Germline CDR1 is GTSNPN and CDR2 is SVGIG (reference sequence).

There are many counts of this clonotype. For the CDR3, the DNA is TGTGCCAGCAGTTTTAGCGGGAGCTCCTACAATGAGCAGTTCTTC. Protein: CASSFSGSSYNEQFF. V is TRBV28 and J is TRBJ2-1; 9 positions match TRBD2. The trim removed 3 bases at V and 0 bases at J, leaving 0 bases unmatched. This CDR3 is 15 amino acids long. Germline loops: CDR1 MDHEN, CDR2 SYDVKM.

This clonotype was counted at least ten times. The gene calls are TRBV7-2 and TRBJ2-1; 10 bases align to TRBD2. The junction had 0 bases not matched to a gene; V was cut back by 8 bases and J by 2 bases. The length of the CDR3 is 13 residues. Germline V gene data show CDR1 as SGHTA and CDR2 as FQGNSA. The CDR3 protein is CASGLAAYNEQFF. The CDR3 coding sequence is TGTGCCAGCGGACTAGCGGCCTACAATGAGCAGTTCTTC.

This clonotype appeared many times. The chain employs TRBV19 and TRBJ2-2, with 9 bases aligning to TRBD1. This CDR3 comprises 15 residues. The V and J ends lost 3 bases and 4 bases, in that order; junction bases with no gene match: 3. The germline V gene encodes CDR1 LNHDA and CDR2 SQIVND (reference sequence). The CDR3 sequence: CASSIGQGSTGELFF. In DNA, the CDR3 is TGTGCCAGTAGTATTGGACAGGGGAGCACCGGGGAGCTGTTTTTT.

This clonotype was counted many times. The chain carries TRBV7-3 and TRBJ2-3; TRBD2 might be the D (7 bases). Trimming took 5 bases from V and 9 from J, leaving 18 bases between them. The CDR3 sequence is 14 residues long. Germline values: CDR1 SGHTA, CDR2 FQGTGA. For the CDR3, the DNA is TGTGCCAGCAGCCCTAGGGGGGGCAGCTTGACGCAGTATTTT. As protein: CASSPRGGSLTQYF. Based on the CDR3 plus reference TRBV7-3 and TRBJ2-3, the full variable domain is GAGVSQTPSNKVTEKGKYVELRCDPISGHTALYWYRQSLGQGPEFLIYFQGTGAADDSGLPNDRFFAVRPEGSVSTLKIQRTERGDSAVYLCASSPRGGSLTQYFGPGTRLTVL.

The rearrangement links TRBV6-6 to TRBJ2-5; D is possibly TRBD1 (6 bases). CDR3 size: 13 residues. CDR1 is MNHNY and CDR2 is SVGAGI in the germline V gene (reference sequence). The V and J ends lost 6 bases and 5 bases respectively, with 13 bases between them. The CDR3: CASSPGTRETQYF. CDR3 in DNA: TGTGCCAGCAGCCCCGGGACAAGGGAGACCCAGTACTTC.

The sample holds many counts of this clonotype. The chain carries TRBV24-1 and TRBJ2-3, with TRBD2 matching 8 bases. The V segment lost 5 bases and the J segment 0 bases; nucleotides outside the gene matches: 12. The CDR3 runs 18 residues. CDR1 and CDR2 from the germline V gene are KGHDR and SFDVKD. In nucleotides, the CDR3 is TGTGCCACCAGTGCGGTAGCGGGAACGGGGGCTAGCACAGATACGCAGTATTTT. Translation: CATSAVAGTGASTDTQYF.

The chain has TRBV10-3 and TRBJ2-3; weak D call: TRBD2 (5 bases). Germline V gene sequence: CDR1 ENHRY, CDR2 SYGVKD. Trimming shortened V by 3 bases and J by 0 bases, and 16 bases separated the two germline ends. The CDR3 runs to 17 residues. Here the CDR3 DNA reads TGTGCCATCAGTGACCGTCGTGGAGCGGCTAGCACAGATACGCAGTATTTT. Translated, it gives CAISDRRGAASTDTQYF.